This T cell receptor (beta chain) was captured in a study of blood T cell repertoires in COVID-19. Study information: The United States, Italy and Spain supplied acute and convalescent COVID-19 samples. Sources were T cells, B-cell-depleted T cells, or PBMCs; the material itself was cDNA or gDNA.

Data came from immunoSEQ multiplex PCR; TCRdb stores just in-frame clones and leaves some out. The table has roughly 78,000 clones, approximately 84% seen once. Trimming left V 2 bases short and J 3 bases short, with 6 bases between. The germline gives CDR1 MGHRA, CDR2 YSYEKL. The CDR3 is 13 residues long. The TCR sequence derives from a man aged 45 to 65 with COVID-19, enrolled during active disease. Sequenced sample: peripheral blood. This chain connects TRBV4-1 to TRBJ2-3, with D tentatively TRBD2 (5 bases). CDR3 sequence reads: CASSQRGTDTQYF. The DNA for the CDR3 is TGCGCCAGCAGCCAACGAGGGACAGATACGCAGTATTTT.